A single T cell receptor (beta chain) is shown here with its context. Its matching antigen is unknown. With V trimmed by 0 bases and J by 4 bases, 3 bases remained unmatched. Germline CDR1 and CDR2: SGDLS and YYNGEE. The CDR3 length is 15 residues. This sample is part of a study of T-cell memory formation after mild COVID-19. Turning to the study itself: TCR clusters were largely donor specific.

With constant-segment primers, 5'RACE yielded cDNA libraries of TCR alpha and TCR beta that carried sample barcodes and UMIs. TCRdb independently ran MiXCR on the 5' RACE reads; one entry per CDR3 protein. The sample consists of a few hundred thousand distinct CDR3 sequences, roughly a fifth of them appearing once. Study-wide points: Of the contracting clones, CD4+ ones lay mainly in CM and EM, and CD8+ ones in EMRA.

This clonotype was sampled from a man between 18 and 35 years old who had mild COVID-19 (a few samples of this study predate the infection). Cell type and time point are not known. The chain combines TRBV9 with TRBJ2-2; the match to TRBD1 covers 7 bases. Sequencing was done on a sample of PBMCs or a T cell subset sorted from them (not recorded which). In nucleotides, the CDR3 is TGTGCCAGCAGCGTAGGGGACAGTAGCACCGGGGAGCTGTTTTTT. Encoded protein: CASSVGDSSTGELFF.